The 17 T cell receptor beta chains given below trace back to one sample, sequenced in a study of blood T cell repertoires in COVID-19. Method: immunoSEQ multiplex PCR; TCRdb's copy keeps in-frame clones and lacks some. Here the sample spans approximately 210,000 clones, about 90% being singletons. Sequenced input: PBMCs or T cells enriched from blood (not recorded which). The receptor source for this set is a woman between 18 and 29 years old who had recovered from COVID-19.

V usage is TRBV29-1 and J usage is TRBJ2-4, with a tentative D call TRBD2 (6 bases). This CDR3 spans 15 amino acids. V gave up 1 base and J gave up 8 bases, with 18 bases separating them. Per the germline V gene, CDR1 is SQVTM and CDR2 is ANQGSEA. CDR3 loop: CSVEVLWREWDIQYF. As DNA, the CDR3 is TGCAGCGTTGAAGTACTTTGGAGGGAGTGGGACATTCAGTACTTC.

The CDR3 DNA follows: TGTGCCAGCAGCGCTGGGACAGCTAATGAAAAACTGTTTTTT. As protein: CASSAGTANEKLFF. The J gene is TRBJ1-4, the V gene TRBV9, with TRBD1 matching 7 bases. Germline CDR1 reads SGDLS; CDR2 reads YYNGEE. V dropped 3 bases and J dropped 3; count of bases not matched to a gene: 2. The CDR3 totals 14 residues.

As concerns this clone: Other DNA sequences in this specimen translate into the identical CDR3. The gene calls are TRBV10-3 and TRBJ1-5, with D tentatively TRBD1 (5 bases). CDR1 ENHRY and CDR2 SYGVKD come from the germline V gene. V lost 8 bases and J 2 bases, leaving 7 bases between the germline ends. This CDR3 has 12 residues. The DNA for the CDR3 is TGTGCCATCGGGGCAGGCAATCAGCCCCAGCATTTT. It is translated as CAIGAGNQPQHF.

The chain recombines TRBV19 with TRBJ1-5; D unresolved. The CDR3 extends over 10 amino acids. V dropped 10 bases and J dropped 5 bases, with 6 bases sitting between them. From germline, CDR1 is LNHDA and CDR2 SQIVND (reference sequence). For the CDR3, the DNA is TGTGCCACTCCTCATCAGCCCCAGCATTTT. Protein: CATPHQPQHF.

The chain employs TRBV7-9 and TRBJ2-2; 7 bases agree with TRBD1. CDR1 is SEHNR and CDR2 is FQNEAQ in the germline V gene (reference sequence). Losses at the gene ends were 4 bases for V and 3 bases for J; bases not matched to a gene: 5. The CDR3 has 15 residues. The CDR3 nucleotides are TGTGCCAGCAGCTCGACAGGGAGAGACACCGGGGAGCTGTTTTTT. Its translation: CASSSTGRDTGELFF.

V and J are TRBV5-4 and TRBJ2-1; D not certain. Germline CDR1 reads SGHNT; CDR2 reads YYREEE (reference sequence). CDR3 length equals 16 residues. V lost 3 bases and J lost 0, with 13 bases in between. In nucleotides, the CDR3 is TGTGCCAGCAGCTCGGTGCGGCAGAGCTCCTACAATGAGCAGTTCTTC. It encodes CASSSVRQSSYNEQFF. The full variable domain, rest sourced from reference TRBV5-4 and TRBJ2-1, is ETGVTQSPTHLIKTRGQQVTLRCSSQSGHNTVSWYQQALGQGPQFIFQYYREEENGRGNFPPRFSGLQFPNYSSELNVNALELDDSALYLCASSSVRQSSYNEQFFGPGTRLTVL.

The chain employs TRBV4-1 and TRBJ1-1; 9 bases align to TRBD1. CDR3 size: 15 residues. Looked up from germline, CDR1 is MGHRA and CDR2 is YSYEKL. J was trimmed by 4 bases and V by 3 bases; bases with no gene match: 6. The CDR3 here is CASSQGDRVRTEAFF. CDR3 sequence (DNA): TGCGCCAGCAGCCAGGGGGACAGGGTGCGCACTGAAGCTTTCTTT.

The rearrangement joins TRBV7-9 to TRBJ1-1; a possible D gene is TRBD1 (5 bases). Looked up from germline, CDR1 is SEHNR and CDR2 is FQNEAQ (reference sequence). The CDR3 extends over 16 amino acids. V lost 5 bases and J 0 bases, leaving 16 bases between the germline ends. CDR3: CASSQSWGRLNTEAFF. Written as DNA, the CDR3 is TGTGCCAGCAGCCAGAGTTGGGGCAGGTTGAACACTGAAGCTTTCTTT.

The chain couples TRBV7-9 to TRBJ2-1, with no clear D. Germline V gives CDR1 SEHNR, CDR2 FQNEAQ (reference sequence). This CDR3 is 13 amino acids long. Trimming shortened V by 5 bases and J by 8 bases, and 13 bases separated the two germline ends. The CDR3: CASSIGEFDEQFF. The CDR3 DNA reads TGTGCCAGCAGCATCGGTGAATTCGATGAGCAGTTCTTC.

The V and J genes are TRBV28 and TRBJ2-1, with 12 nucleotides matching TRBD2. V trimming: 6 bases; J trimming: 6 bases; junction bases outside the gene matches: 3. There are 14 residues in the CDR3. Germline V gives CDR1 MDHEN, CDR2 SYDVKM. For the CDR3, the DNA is TGTGCCAGCAGCAGGACTAGCGGGGCCAATGAGCAGTTCTTC. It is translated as CASSRTSGANEQFF.

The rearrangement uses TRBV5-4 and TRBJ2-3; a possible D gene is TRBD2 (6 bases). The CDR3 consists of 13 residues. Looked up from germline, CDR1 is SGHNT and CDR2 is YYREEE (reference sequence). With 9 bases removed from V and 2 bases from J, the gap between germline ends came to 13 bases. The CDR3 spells CATRGGITDTQYF. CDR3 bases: TGTGCCACACGTGGGGGGATCACAGATACGCAGTATTTT.

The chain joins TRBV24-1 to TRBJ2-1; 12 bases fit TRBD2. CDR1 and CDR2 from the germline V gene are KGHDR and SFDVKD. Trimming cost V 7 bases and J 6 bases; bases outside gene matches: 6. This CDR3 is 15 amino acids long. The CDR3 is CATRAPSGGGNEQFF. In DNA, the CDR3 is TGTGCCACCAGGGCCCCTAGCGGGGGGGGCAATGAGCAGTTCTTC.

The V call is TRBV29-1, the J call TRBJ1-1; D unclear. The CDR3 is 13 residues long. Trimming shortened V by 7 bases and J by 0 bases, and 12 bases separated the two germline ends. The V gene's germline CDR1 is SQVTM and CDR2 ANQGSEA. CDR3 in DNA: TGCAGCGCCGCTAGGCGTTTGAACACTGAAGCTTTCTTT. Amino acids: CSAARRLNTEAFF.

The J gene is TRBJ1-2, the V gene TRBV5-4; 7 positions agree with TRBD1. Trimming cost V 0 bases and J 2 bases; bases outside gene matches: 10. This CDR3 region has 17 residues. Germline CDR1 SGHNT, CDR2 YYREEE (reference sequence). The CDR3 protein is CASSLGGKAGGNYGYTF. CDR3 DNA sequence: TGTGCCAGCAGCTTGGGAGGGAAGGCAGGGGGGAACTATGGCTACACCTTC.

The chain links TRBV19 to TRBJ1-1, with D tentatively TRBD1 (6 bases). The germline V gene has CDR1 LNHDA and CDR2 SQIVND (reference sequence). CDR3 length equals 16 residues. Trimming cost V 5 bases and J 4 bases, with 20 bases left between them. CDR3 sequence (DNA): TGTGCCAGTAGTGCGGGGGCGCGCCTGGGGAGCACTGAAGCTTTCTTT. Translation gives CASSAGARLGSTEAFF.

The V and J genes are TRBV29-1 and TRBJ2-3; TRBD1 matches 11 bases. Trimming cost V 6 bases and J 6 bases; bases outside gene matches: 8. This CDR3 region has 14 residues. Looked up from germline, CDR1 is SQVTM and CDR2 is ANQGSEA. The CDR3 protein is CSVRRTGGLDTQYF. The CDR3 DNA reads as TGCAGCGTCAGAAGGACAGGGGGCCTCGATACGCAGTATTTT.

The CDR3 here is CASSLGRGRQLYTEAFF. CDR3 in DNA: TGTGCCAGCAGCTTAGGTAGGGGCCGGCAGCTTTACACTGAAGCTTTCTTT. The rearrangement links TRBV11-2 to TRBJ1-1; D is possibly TRBD1 (5 bases). CDR3 length: 17 residues. Trimming stripped 1 base from V and 3 bases from J, with 18 bases between. CDR1 is SGHAT, CDR2 FQNNGV, per germline. Drawing the rest from reference TRBV11-2 and TRBJ1-1, the complete variable domain is EAGVAQSPRYKIIEKRQSVAFWCNPISGHATLYWYQQILGQGPKLLIQFQNNGVVDDSQLPKDRFSAERLKGVDSTLKIQPAKLEDSAVYLCASSLGRGRQLYTEAFFGQGTRLTVV.